The present T cell receptor (beta chain) was sequenced within a study of regulatory T cells in long-lasting Graves disease. Study details: Persistence in Graves' disease required over 5 years of antithyroid drugs plus positive TSH receptor antibodies. Study findings and constraints: The study found TRBV28, TRBJ1-2 and TRBJ2-5 favored in persistent disease.

This clonotype was counted only a few times. Antigen specificity is unknown. Construction of the TCR beta libraries employed iRepertoire HTBI primers in conjunction with Arm-PCR of CDR3 regions. Original analysis: Samples jointly harbored about 65 TRBV and over 11 TRBJ segments. In TCRdb, the multiplex PCR reads were re-called with MiXCR into one record per CDR3 protein. V and J calls and clone size were set by TCRdb, not the authors. In the table there are over 650,000 distinct CDR3 sequences, 30% of which are singletons. The ends were cut back, 2 bases at V and 6 bases at J, with 19 bases in the middle. The germline gives CDR1 DFQATT, CDR2 SNEGSKA (reference sequence). This CDR3 contains 16 residues. Time point described: persistent/refractory GD, antithyroid drugs over 5 years with positive TRAb. Following extraction of RNA from PBMCs, that RNA was used to make the TCR library. American Thyroid Association guidelines were used to diagnose Graves' disease.

The J gene is TRBJ2-2, the V gene TRBV20-1; D possibly matches TRBD1 or TRBD2 (5 bases each). The starting material was peripheral blood mononuclear cells (PBMCs), obtained when the disease was refractory, from a patient treated with antithyroid drugs. The clonotype comes from a female donor with Graves disease. CDR3 sequence: CSARSPGTPSAGELFF. The CDR3 bases are TGCAGTGCTAGAAGTCCGGGGACGCCCTCGGCCGGGGAGCTGTTTTTT.